This is a list of T cell receptor beta chains from one sample in a study of T cell changes during pregnancy in multiple sclerosis. This table comes from immunoSEQ multiplex PCR, and its TCRdb copy is limited to in-frame clones, with some not included. The table lists more than 35,000 clones, approximately 90% of them singletons. This sample comprised CD8+ T cells from peripheral blood mononuclear cells, obtained after pregnancy. These receptors originate from a female donor in good health, enrolled as a control in a pregnancy study. CDR3s include the opening cysteine and the closing phenylalanine or tryptophan. The D gene is left open where the match is weak. Clone size, where shown, is once, few, many, or a class for clones that have expanded.

-,once,TRBJ2-7,TRBV21-1,CASSKGTDRPTYEQYF,TGTGCCAGCAGCAAAGGTACGGACAGGCCTACCTACGAGCAGTACTTC
-,-,TRBJ1-4,TRBV10-3,CAISEGTSTNEKLFF,TGTGCCATCAGTGAGGGCACGTCAACTAATGAAAAACTGTTTTTT
-,-,TRBJ1-1,TRBV5-4,CASRTTGDTEAFF,TGTGCCAGCAGGACGACAGGAGACACTGAAGCTTTCTTT
-,-,TRBJ1-3,TRBV6-1,CASSEVLAGSGNTIYF,TGTGCCAGCAGTGAAGTTTTGGCAGGGTCTGGAAACACCATATATTTT
-,once,TRBJ1-6,TRBV9,CASSVGGYEALHF,TGTGCCAGCAGCGTAGGAGGTTATGAGGCCCTCCACTTT
-,few,TRBJ1-2,TRBV13,CASSLVAGANGYTF,TGTGCCAGCAGCTTAGTGGCGGGGGCAAATGGCTACACCTTC
TRBD1,-,TRBJ2-2,TRBV29-1,CSVVGTGVSTGELFF,TGCAGCGTTGTTGGGACAGGGGTCTCAACCGGGGAGCTGTTTTTT
-,-,TRBJ1-1,TRBV29-1,CSVGPWAGNTEAFF,TGCAGCGTTGGACCATGGGCGGGGAACACTGAAGCTTTCTTT
-,-,TRBJ2-5,TRBV14,CASSQEFLETQYF,TGTGCCAGCAGCCAAGAATTCCTAGAGACCCAGTACTTC
-,-,TRBJ1-4,TRBV25-1,CASREGGKQKLFF,TGTGCCAGCAGGGAGGGGGGGAAGCAAAAACTGTTTTTT
TRBD2,once,TRBJ2-3,TRBV5-4,CASSLEAGLPDTQYF,TGTGCCAGCAGCTTGGAAGCGGGGCTCCCAGATACGCAGTATTTT
TRBD1,-,TRBJ1-6,TRBV11-2,CASSLLRDRGLASPLHF,TGTGCCAGCAGCCTCCTCCGGGACAGGGGGCTTGCTTCACCCCTCCACTTT
TRBD1,once,TRBJ1-2,TRBV7-9,CATSPRTGTANYGYTF,TGTGCCACCTCCCCCCGGACAGGAACCGCCAACTATGGCTACACCTTC
-,-,TRBJ2-2,TRBV5-4,CASSFMAGGNTGELFF,TGTGCCAGCAGCTTCATGGCCGGGGGGAACACCGGGGAGCTGTTTTTT